The 30 T cell receptor beta chains below come from one sample, sequenced in a study of T cell responses to AZD1222 COVID-19 vaccine. Measured with immunoSEQ multiplex PCR; TCRdb has only the in-frame clones, and not every one. The table has 70,000 to 100,000 clones, around 85% seen once; the top ten hold around 3.6%. The material was peripheral blood, obtained 28 days after the second AZD1222 dose. These receptors were obtained from an adult who received the AZD1222 COVID-19 vaccine.

This rearrangement joins TRBV28 to TRBJ2-1; 12 bases match TRBD2. The CDR3 extends over 17 amino acids. V gave up 5 bases and J gave up 8 bases; unmatched junction bases: 13. Germline values: CDR1 MDHEN, CDR2 SYDVKM. The DNA for the CDR3 is TGTGCCAGCAGTCCAAGAGGACTAGCGGGAACGACGGATGAGCAGTTCTTC. As protein: CASSPRGLAGTTDEQFF.

The sample holds one count of this clone. V and J are TRBV4-1 and TRBJ2-7, with 7 positions matching TRBD1. The germline CDR1 and CDR2 sequences are MGHRA and YSYEKL. V was pared by 6 bases and J by 0 bases, with 5 bases of the junction left unmatched. This CDR3 spans 14 amino acids. CDR3 DNA sequence: TGCGCCAGCAGGGGGGACAGTGCCTCCTACGAGCAGTACTTC. Its translation: CASRGDSASYEQYF.

The chain combines TRBV5-1 with TRBJ1-3, with D uncertain. With 4 bases removed from V and 2 bases from J, the gap between germline ends came to 7 bases. This CDR3 region has 13 residues. CDR1 and CDR2 from the germline V gene are SGHRS and YFSETQ. The CDR3: CASSPFAGNTIYF. CDR3 bases: TGCGCCAGCAGCCCTTTCGCTGGAAACACCATATATTTT.

This clone was counted once. V gene TRBV5-4 combines with J gene TRBJ2-3, with TRBD2 matching 7 bases. The germline V gene encodes CDR1 SGHNT and CDR2 YYREEE (reference sequence). The junction had 13 bases not matched to a gene; V was cut back by 4 bases and J by 2 bases. The CDR3 runs 17 residues. Here the CDR3 reads CASSPTLTSLNTDTQYF. CDR3 nucleotides: TGTGCCAGCAGCCCGACTCTGACTAGCTTAAACACAGATACGCAGTATTTT. Drawing the rest from reference TRBV5-4 and TRBJ2-3, the complete variable domain is ETGVTQSPTHLIKTRGQQVTLRCSSQSGHNTVSWYQQALGQGPQFIFQYYREEENGRGNFPPRFSGLQFPNYSSELNVNALELDDSALYLCASSPTLTSLNTDTQYFGPGTRLTVL.

The DNA for the CDR3 is TGTGCCAGTATATCAGGGGGTGTTAACACTGAAGCTTTCTTT. It is translated as CASISGGVNTEAFF. The J gene is TRBJ1-1, the V gene TRBV19; 7 bases fit TRBD1. CDR1 LNHDA and CDR2 SQIVND come from the germline V gene (reference sequence). J lost 2 bases, V lost 7 bases, and 7 bases had no gene match. This CDR3 spans 14 amino acids.

The chain links TRBV14 to TRBJ2-1; TRBD1 or TRBD2 may be the D gene (5 bases each). With 1 base removed from V and 7 bases from J, the gap between germline ends came to 17 bases. In germline, CDR1 is SGHDN, CDR2 FVKESK. This CDR3 has 16 residues. CDR3 residues: CASSQGSGRLKNEQFF. CDR3 nucleotides: TGTGCCAGCAGCCAAGGGTCGGGGCGTTTAAAAAATGAGCAGTTCTTC.

J is TRBJ1-3 and V is TRBV29-1; 7 bases match TRBD1. The germline gives CDR1 SQVTM, CDR2 ANQGSEA. The CDR3 consists of 13 residues. Trimming removed 6 bases from V and 4 bases from J; junction bases left unmatched: 6. The DNA of the CDR3 is TGCAGCGTCGATCTGACAGGGGGAAACACCATATATTTT. This encodes CSVDLTGGNTIYF.

The chain uses TRBV7-2 and TRBJ1-6; D call uncertain. The CDR3 totals 15 residues. V was trimmed by 5 bases and J by 6 bases, leaving 14 bases between them. Germline CDR1 reads SGHTA; CDR2 reads FQGNSA. DNA for the CDR3: TGTGCCAGCAGCCAAACGGGATCGGGTAATTCACCCCTCCACTTT. It encodes CASSQTGSGNSPLHF.

The V and J genes are TRBV10-2 and TRBJ1-5; D possibly corresponds to TRBD1 (6 bases). The CDR3 spans 13 residues. Germline loops: CDR1 WSHSY, CDR2 SAAADI. The V and J ends lost 4 bases and 5 bases respectively, with 9 bases between them. The CDR3 DNA follows: TGCGCCAGCAGTGCTGGGGGCTATCAGCCCCAGCATTTT. Translating it yields CASSAGGYQPQHF.

The chain recombines TRBV7-2 with TRBJ2-7, with D perhaps TRBD1 (5 bases). Per germline, CDR1 SGHTA and CDR2 FQGNSA. The CDR3 extends over 15 amino acids. Deletions cut 7 bases from V and 2 bases from J, with 18 bases between. In DNA form, the CDR3 reads TGTGCCAGCACCCGCGGTGGGGCTACTACCTACGAGCAGTACTTC. It is translated as CASTRGGATTYEQYF.

The J gene is TRBJ2-1, the V gene TRBV4-2, with 10 bases matching TRBD2. V was pared by 1 base and J by 15 bases, with 12 bases of the junction left unmatched. The germline V gene encodes CDR1 LGHNA and CDR2 YNFKEQ. The CDR3 consists of 15 residues. The DNA of the CDR3 is TGTGCCAGCAGCCAAGTACTAGCGGGACAGAACGGGCCGTTCTTC. Protein product: CASSQVLAGQNGPFF.

The genes are TRBV27 and TRBJ1-3; no firm D call. The CDR3 has 16 residues. Germline CDR1 reads MNHEY; CDR2 reads SMNVEV (reference sequence). Between the trimmed V and J ends, which lost 0 bases and 0 bases, there was a span of 9 bases. The CDR3 region has the DNA TGTGCCAGCAGTTTATCGCCGGGATACTCTGGAAACACCATATATTTT. Its protein product is CASSLSPGYSGNTIYF.

This clone was seen a handful of times. The chain links TRBV9 to TRBJ2-1; D unclear. With 0 bases removed from V and 5 bases from J, the gap between germline ends came to 6 bases. CDR3 size: 13 residues. Germline V gives CDR1 SGDLS, CDR2 YYNGEE. CDR3 amino acids: CASSVEWDNEQFF. The CDR3 bases are TGTGCCAGCAGCGTAGAATGGGACAATGAGCAGTTCTTC.

The CDR3 DNA reads TGCGCCAGCAGCCCAAAGTTTGGGACAGGGAAATCGAACACTGAAGCTTTCTTT. This translates into CASSPKFGTGKSNTEAFF. The chain links TRBV4-1 to TRBJ1-1, with 9 nucleotides matching TRBD1. CDR3 length: 18 residues. J was trimmed by 1 base and V by 4 bases; bases with no gene match: 13. Germline CDR1 MGHRA, CDR2 YSYEKL.

Notes on this clone: The same CDR3 arises from other DNA sequences in this sample as well. Here the CDR3 reads CASSLGSGTDTQYF. The DNA of the CDR3 is TGTGCCAGCAGCTTAGGGTCGGGCACAGATACGCAGTATTTT. The V call is TRBV5-4, the J call TRBJ2-3; no clear D gene. V gave up 2 bases and J gave up 1 base, with 8 bases separating them. The length of the CDR3 is 14 residues. Germline lookup yields CDR1 SGHNT and CDR2 YYREEE (reference sequence). Variable domain in full (rest from reference TRBV5-4 and TRBJ2-3): ETGVTQSPTHLIKTRGQQVTLRCSSQSGHNTVSWYQQALGQGPQFIFQYYREEENGRGNFPPRFSGLQFPNYSSELNVNALELDDSALYLCASSLGSGTDTQYFGPGTRLTVL.

The chain uses TRBV20-1 and TRBJ1-2; D not certain. With 4 bases removed from V and 3 bases from J, the gap between germline ends came to 6 bases. The CDR3 sequence is 11 residues long. Germline V gene lookup returns CDR1 DFQATT and CDR2 SNEGSKA (reference sequence). This chain's CDR3 is CSAIGYYGYTF. The CDR3, as DNA: TGCAGTGCTATAGGGTACTATGGCTACACCTTC.

The chain is built from TRBV5-6 and TRBJ1-1; the match to TRBD1 covers 7 bases. This CDR3 has 15 amino acids. The germline V gene encodes CDR1 SGHDT and CDR2 YYEEEE. V dropped 1 base and J dropped 1; count of bases not matched to a gene: 4. The chain's CDR3 is CASSLTGQANTEAFF. As DNA, the CDR3 is TGTGCCAGCAGCTTGACAGGACAGGCGAACACTGAAGCTTTCTTT. The whole variable domain, filled in from reference TRBV5-6 and TRBJ1-1, reads DAGVTQSPTHLIKTRGQQVTLRCSPKSGHDTVSWYQQALGQGPQFIFQYYEEEERQRGNFPDRFSGHQFPNYSSELNVNALLLGDSALYLCASSLTGQANTEAFFGQGTRLTVV.

The gene calls are TRBV10-2 and TRBJ2-7; weak D call: TRBD2 (5 bases). V was trimmed by 7 bases and J by 5 bases, leaving 18 bases between them. CDR3 length: 14 amino acids. Germline loops: CDR1 WSHSY, CDR2 SAAADI. DNA of the CDR3: TGCGCCAGCAAAGTCACTAGTGGAGCTCACGAGCAGTACTTC. Residues: CASKVTSGAHEQYF.

This chain joins TRBV3-1 (or the pseudogene TRBV3-2) and TRBJ2-7; the D is unclear. The germline V gene has CDR1 LGHDT and CDR2 YNNKEL (reference sequence). Trimming pared 3 bases from V and 5 bases from J, leaving 5 bases between. The CDR3 is 11 residues long. The CDR3 coding sequence is TGTGCCAGCAGCCATTCGAACGAGCAGTACTTC. This encodes CASSHSNEQYF.

Regarding this clone: Other DNA sequences in this specimen translate into the identical CDR3. This chain uses TRBV15 with TRBJ2-1, with D perhaps matching TRBD2 (5 bases). Germline loops: CDR1 LNHNV, CDR2 YYDKDF (reference sequence). CDR3 length: 16 amino acids. Trimming stripped 1 base from V and 0 bases from J, with 10 bases between. CDR3 coding DNA: TGTGCCACCAGCAGAGTCCGGGGTAGCTCCTACAATGAGCAGTTCTTC. Its translation is CATSRVRGSSYNEQFF.

The chain joins TRBV5-5 to TRBJ2-2; D might be TRBD2 (6 bases). This CDR3 comprises 15 residues. Germline V lookup: CDR1 SGHKS, CDR2 YYEKEE (reference sequence). V was cut by 0 bases and J by 6 bases, with 12 bases left in between. The CDR3 is CASSLEGLIAGELFF. CDR3 DNA sequence: TGTGCCAGCAGCTTGGAGGGACTTATCGCCGGGGAGCTGTTTTTT.

This clone occurred a few times. V usage is TRBV6-4 and J usage is TRBJ1-2; no firm D call. CDR1 and CDR2 (germline): MRHNA, SNTAGT. The V and J ends lost 6 bases and 2 bases respectively, with 10 bases between them. The CDR3 covers 13 residues. This CDR3 reads CASRPPPNYGYTF. In DNA form, the CDR3 reads TGTGCCAGCAGGCCACCCCCCAACTATGGCTACACCTTC.

This clone has only one observation. The V call is TRBV7-2, the J call TRBJ1-4, with D perhaps matching TRBD1 (5 bases). Trimming removed 8 bases from V and 8 bases from J, with 18 bases in between. CDR1 SGHTA and CDR2 FQGNSA come from the germline V gene. CDR3 size: 14 residues. The CDR3 bases are TGTGCCAGCTCCTACGGGGCAGATGGGGAAAAACTGTTTTTT. This gives the protein CASSYGADGEKLFF.

This clone was found a few times. The gene calls are TRBV5-4 and TRBJ2-7; D uncertain. The CDR3 length is 13 residues. V was shortened by 5 bases and J by 0 bases, with 9 bases between the two germline ends. CDR1 and CDR2 (germline): SGHNT, YYREEE (reference sequence). DNA for the CDR3: TGTGCCAGCAGAGACTTGCTCTCCTACGAGCAGTACTTC. As protein: CASRDLLSYEQYF.

The chain recombines TRBV15 with TRBJ2-3, with a possible D match to TRBD1 (5 bases). Germline CDR1 LNHNV, CDR2 YYDKDF (reference sequence). This CDR3 region has 15 residues. V lost 0 bases and J lost 6, with 13 bases in between. This CDR3 reads CATSREPPRDDTQYF. The CDR3 DNA follows: TGTGCCACCAGCAGAGAGCCCCCCAGGGATGATACGCAGTATTTT.

Only one count was recorded for this clone. The chain is built from TRBV9 and TRBJ2-5, with 13 bases lining up with TRBD2. J gave up 4 bases and V 4 bases, and 7 bases lay outside the gene matches. Germline V gives CDR1 SGDLS, CDR2 YYNGEE. The CDR3 is 16 amino acids. In DNA, the CDR3 is TGTGCCAGCAGCCCCCGGACTAGCGGGAGTCGAGAGACCCAGTACTTC. It yields the protein CASSPRTSGSRETQYF.

The chain employs TRBV30 and TRBJ1-4; a possible D gene is TRBD1 (6 bases). Germline values: CDR1 GTSNPN, CDR2 SVGIG (reference sequence). Trimming pared 7 bases from V and 4 bases from J, leaving 16 bases between. This CDR3 region has 14 residues. CDR3 nucleotide sequence: TGTGCCTATGCTACAGGGATCGTTAATGAAAAACTGTTTTTT. It translates to CAYATGIVNEKLFF.

This chain uses TRBV28 with TRBJ2-7; D not resolved. V lost 5 bases and J 2 bases, leaving 10 bases between the germline ends. This CDR3 is built from 13 residues. Germline lookup yields CDR1 MDHEN and CDR2 SYDVKM. The CDR3 loop is CASSVDGTYEQYF. CDR3 in DNA: TGTGCCAGCAGTGTGGACGGCACCTACGAGCAGTACTTC.

This chain joins TRBV6-1 and TRBJ1-6; 10 positions match TRBD1. Germline V lookup: CDR1 MNHNS, CDR2 SASEGT. With 2 bases clipped from V and 6 bases from J, the junction kept 4 bases outside the gene matches. The CDR3 consists of 16 residues. The CDR3 DNA reads as TGTGCCAGCAGTGAAAGGTGGACAGGGGGTAATTCACCCCTCCACTTT. Translating gives CASSERWTGGNSPLHF.

V and J are TRBV2 and TRBJ2-3; D remains ambiguous. This CDR3 comprises 14 residues. Germline CDR1 and CDR2: SNHLY and FYNNEI. Trimming removed 0 bases from V and 2 bases from J, with 6 bases in between. CDR3 region: CASSEALHTDTQYF. CDR3 coding DNA: TGTGCCAGCAGTGAAGCGCTTCACACAGATACGCAGTATTTT. Supplemented by reference TRBV2 and TRBJ2-3, the full variable domain reads EPEVTQTPSHQVTQMGQEVILRCVPISNHLYFYWYRQILGQKVEFLVSFYNNEISEKSEIFDDQFSVERPDGSNFTLKIRSTKLEDSAMYFCASSEALHTDTQYFGPGTRLTVL.